The 15 T cell receptor beta chains given below trace back to one sample, sequenced in a study of T cell clonality in common variable immunodeficiency. Profiling relied on immunoSEQ multiplex PCR, and the TCRdb table lists in-frame clones only, not all of them. Listed for the sample are roughly 32,000 clones, none seen a single time. Sequenced: peripheral blood mononuclear cells. Every receptor here comes from a person aged 18 to 75 in good health.

This clone was counted many times. Sequencing ends 3 residues short of the CDR3 end; the germline J gene provides the rest. This chain connects TRBV5-4 to TRBJ2-7; D is undetermined. V lost 0 bases and J 2 bases, leaving 12 bases between the germline ends. The CDR3 is 15 residues long. Germline lookup yields CDR1 SGHNT and CDR2 YYREEE (reference sequence). The sequenced CDR3 bases are TGTGCCAGCAGCTTGGATCAGGAAGGAACCTACGAG. As protein: CASSLDQEGTYE. The full CDR3 protein reads CASSLDQEGTYEQYF.

There are many counts of this clone. The missing CDR3 end, 3 residues past where the read stops, is filled in from the germline J gene. The gene calls are TRBV2 and TRBJ2-1; D is uncertain. Germline V gene lookup returns CDR1 SNHLY and CDR2 FYNNEI. The CDR3 is 14 amino acids. V was cut by 2 bases and J by 4 bases, with 9 bases left in between. The CDR3 protein is CASSERARYNEQFF. The CDR3 DNA, read in part, is TGTGCCAGCAGTGAAAGGGCGCGTTACAATGAG.

This clone was found many times. The read gets to within 3 residues of the CDR3 end, and the germline J gene fills in the rest. This chain joins TRBV7-3 and TRBJ2-2; D remains ambiguous. CDR3 length: 13 residues. Trimming pared 4 bases from V and 5 bases from J, leaving 8 bases between. Germline-derived CDR1 and CDR2 are SGHTA and FQGTGA. Partial CDR3 DNA: TGTGCCAGCAGCTCCCAGGAAACCGGGGAG. Its protein product is CASSSQETGE. The CDR3, in full, reads CASSSQETGELFF.

Many counts were recorded for this clone. Coverage ceases 3 residues before the CDR3 finishes, and the germline J gene fills in the end. The chain is built from TRBV18 and TRBJ1-2; D not certain. Trimming stripped 1 base from V and 6 bases from J, with 12 bases between. Per germline, CDR1 KGHSH and CDR2 LQKENI. The CDR3 consists of 14 residues. The chain's CDR3 is CASSPQRFSDGYTF. The DNA read from the CDR3 is TGTGCCAGCTCACCACAGAGGTTCAGCGATGGC.

This clone was seen ten or more times. The sequence runs out 3 residues before the end of the CDR3; the remainder is reconstructed from the germline J gene. The chain is built from TRBV19 and TRBJ2-2, with 8 bases aligning to TRBD1. The V gene end was trimmed by 10 bases and the J gene end by 6 bases; junction bases not matched to a gene: 7. Germline loops: CDR1 LNHDA, CDR2 SQIVND (reference sequence). There are 13 residues in the CDR3. CDR3 region: CATRTGSSGELFF. CDR3 DNA (partial): TGTGCCACTAGGACAGGGTCTTCCGGGGAG.

This clone was recorded at least ten times. The CDR3 end falls 3 residues outside the read, so it is completed with the germline J gene. The chain carries TRBV18 and TRBJ1-2; a possible D gene is TRBD1 (6 bases). From germline, CDR1 is KGHSH and CDR2 LQKENI. The length of the CDR3 is 15 residues. The V end was cut by 3 bases, the J end by 1 base, with 12 bases between. CDR3: CASSPTPDSNYGYTF. CDR3 DNA, as far as it was read: TGTGCCAGCTCACCGACTCCGGACAGTAACTATGGC.

This clone appeared a few times. It may be a read error: a sequence one base away is much more abundant. The read is 3 residues too short to cover the CDR3 end, so that end is filled in from the germline J gene. The chain couples TRBV19 to TRBJ2-3, with D possibly being TRBD1 (5 bases). This CDR3 is 13 amino acids long. Germline V gene data show CDR1 as LNHDA and CDR2 as SQIVND (reference sequence). The CDR3 reads CASSISGNQPQYF. Incomplete CDR3 DNA: TGTGCCAGTAGTATATCAGGGAATCAGCCG.

This clone came up many times. The CDR3 end lies 3 residues beyond the end of the read and is filled in from the germline J gene. The V and J genes are TRBV7-3 and TRBJ2-1; D gene uncertain. The V end lost 3 bases, the J end lost 0 bases, and 3 bases lay between the germline ends. CDR1 and CDR2 (germline): SGHTA, FQGTGA. CDR3 length: 13 amino acids. The CDR3 loop is CASSFSSYNEQFF. The CDR3 DNA, read in part, is TGTGCCAGCAGCTTCAGCTCCTACAATGAG.

This clone was picked up many times. The CDR3 end is not reached by the read, which stops 3 residues before it; the germline J gene fills it in. The rearrangement uses TRBV7-6 and TRBJ2-1; 11 bases are a match to TRBD2. Looked up from germline, CDR1 is SGHVS and CDR2 is FNYEAQ. Trimming took 2 bases from V and 4 from J; bases not matched to a gene: 4. This CDR3 comprises 16 residues. The CDR3 spells CASSLYGTSGYNEQFF. The CDR3 bases that were read are TGTGCCAGCAGCTTATATGGGACTAGCGGTTACAATGAG.

The table lists this clone with many counts. The CDR3 end falls 3 residues outside the read, so it is completed with the germline J gene. The gene calls are TRBV5-1 and TRBJ2-2; TRBD2 matches 10 bases. The length of the CDR3 is 15 residues. The V and J ends lost 4 bases and 4 bases, in that order; junction bases with no gene match: 4. CDR1 and CDR2 (germline): SGHRS, YFSETQ. The CDR3 loop reads CASSRTSGTTGELFF. The DNA read from the CDR3 is TGCGCCAGCAGCCGGACTAGCGGAACCACCGGGGAG.

This clone was observed many times. The read halts 3 residues ahead of the CDR3 end, with the missing end drawn from the germline J gene. The chain joins TRBV6-4 to TRBJ2-2; no clear D. The V end was cut by 5 bases, the J end by 3 bases, with 10 bases between. The CDR3 is 14 amino acids. CDR1 is MRHNA, CDR2 SNTAGT, per germline. CDR3 protein: CASSSTPYTGELFF. The part of the CDR3 DNA that was read is TGTGCCAGCAGTTCCACACCCTACACCGGGGAG.

This clone was found many times. The CDR3 extends 3 residues past the end of the read, so its final part is completed from the germline J gene. This specimen includes other DNA sequences encoding the same CDR3. This chain links TRBV7-2 with TRBJ1-3; the D is unclear. V lost 1 base and J lost 4, with 5 bases in between. From germline, CDR1 is SGHTA and CDR2 FQGNSA. This CDR3 is 13 amino acids long. The sequenced part of the CDR3 DNA is TGTGCCAGCAGCTTAGACCAGGGAAACACC. Its protein product is CASSLDQGNT. The whole CDR3 sequence reads CASSLDQGNTIYF.

This clone was seen ten or more times. The sequence runs out 3 residues before the end of the CDR3; the remainder is reconstructed from the germline J gene. The chain recombines TRBV30 with TRBJ1-4; 9 bases fit TRBD1. Germline CDR1 and CDR2: GTSNPN and SVGIG (reference sequence). The CDR3 is 13 residues long. V dropped 1 base and J dropped 8; count of bases not matched to a gene: 2. The CDR3 sequence is CAWSGDRAEKLFF. The covered CDR3 bases are TGTGCCTGGAGTGGGGACAGGGCAGAAAAA.

This clone showed up just a few times. The read terminates 3 residues ahead of where the CDR3 ends, so the germline J gene completes it. This chain connects TRBV5-6 to TRBJ1-2, with D perhaps TRBD1 (6 bases). Looked up from germline, CDR1 is SGHDT and CDR2 is YYEEEE. This CDR3 is built from 14 residues. The CDR3 protein is CASSSRGGQETYTF. The sequenced part of the CDR3 DNA is TGTGCCAGCAGCTCCCGCGGGGGGCAAGAGACC. Full variable domain (missing parts from reference TRBV5-6 and TRBJ1-2): DAGVTQSPTHLIKTRGQQVTLRCSPKSGHDTVSWYQQALGQGPQFIFQYYEEEERQRGNFPDRFSGHQFPNYSSELNVNALLLGDSALYLCASSSRGGQETYTFGSGTRLTVV.

This clone was seen many times. The read terminates 3 residues before the CDR3 end, so the remaining end is supplied by the germline J gene. The chain has TRBV20-1 and TRBJ1-2; D is uncertain. CDR3 size: 13 residues. CDR1 DFQATT and CDR2 SNEGSKA come from the germline V gene (reference sequence). The germline V and J ends were trimmed by 5 bases and 5 bases, with 15 bases remaining between them. The CDR3 loop is CSALERMTYGYTF. The sequenced CDR3 bases are TGCAGTGCTCTGGAGAGGATGACTTATGGC.